The 24 T cell receptor beta chains presented below share a single source sample, sequenced in a study of T cells in Graves' hyperthyroidism and ophthalmopathy. Amplified regions were TCR beta CDR3 sequences from RNA transcripts. The HTBI primer set was used in a first-round RT-PCR of the TCR CDR3. Each CDR3 protein is one row after TCRdb ran MiXCR on the multiplex PCR reads. Here the sample spans hundreds of thousands of distinct CDR3 sequences, around 20% being singletons. The source material was blood. The receptors originated from a woman aged 50 to 60 with Graves' hyperthyroidism that later progressed to Graves' ophthalmopathy.

This clonotype has ten or more counts. The chain couples TRBV3-1 to TRBJ2-7, with D possibly being TRBD1 (7 bases). The V gene lost 1 base and the J gene lost 3 bases, with 16 bases spanning the gap. This CDR3 has 16 residues. In germline, CDR1 is LGHDT, CDR2 YNNKEL (reference sequence). The CDR3 loop is CASSQAVAGGLYEQYF. CDR3 nucleotide sequence: TGTGCCAGCAGCCAAGCGGTGGCAGGGGGACTCTACGAGCAGTACTTC.

This clonotype was seen ten or more times. The V and J genes are TRBV12-3 or TRBV12-4 and TRBJ2-5; D not certain. V was cut by 6 bases and J by 4 bases, with 15 bases left in between. The CDR3 is 14 residues long. For the CDR3, the DNA is TGTGCCAGCAGCCAGCTCTCTGCGGCAGAGACCCAGTACTTC. It translates to CASSQLSAAETQYF.

The sample holds one count of this clonotype. The chain uses TRBV20-1 and TRBJ1-1; 7 bases align to TRBD1. The CDR3 is 17 amino acids. J lost 3 bases, V lost 0 bases, and 13 bases had no gene match. Germline V CDR1 and CDR2: DFQATT, SNEGSKA (reference sequence). The chain's CDR3 is CSARDPGRGYLYTEAFF. CDR3 DNA: TGCAGTGCTAGAGACCCGGGCAGGGGGTACTTGTACACTGAAGCTTTCTTT.

The chain has TRBV7-2 and TRBJ2-7, with 8 positions matching TRBD1. Trimming removed 5 bases from V and 3 bases from J; junction bases left unmatched: 6. CDR1 is SGHTA, CDR2 FQGNSA, per germline. The CDR3 is made up of 14 amino acids. The CDR3 nucleotides read TGTGCCAGCAGCCTATCGGACAGGGTCTACGAGCAGTACTTC. It is translated as CASSLSDRVYEQYF.

V gene TRBV20-1 combines with J gene TRBJ2-1; tentative D call: TRBD2 (5 bases). V was pared by 6 bases and J by 0 bases, with 21 bases between. The germline gives CDR1 DFQATT, CDR2 SNEGSKA (reference sequence). The CDR3 extends over 17 amino acids. CDR3 sequence reads: CSAPHRRVENSYNEQFF. The CDR3 DNA follows: TGCAGTGCCCCTCACCGGCGGGTCGAAAACTCCTACAATGAGCAGTTCTTC.

This clonotype was detected a few times. The V call is TRBV20-1, the J call TRBJ2-1; tentatively, D is TRBD2 (5 bases). Germline V gives CDR1 DFQATT, CDR2 SNEGSKA (reference sequence). This CDR3 spans 11 amino acids. Deletions cut 7 bases from V and 12 bases from J, with 16 bases between. The CDR3 DNA reads as TGCAGTGTAGGCCGGGGAGTAGGGCAGTTCTTC. Translated, it gives CSVGRGVGQFF.

This clonotype was observed a few times. V is TRBV30 and J is TRBJ1-4, with 9 bases identical to TRBD1. V was pared by 0 bases and J by 3 bases, with 5 bases of the junction left unmatched. The CDR3 totals 16 residues. CDR1 and CDR2 from the germline V gene are GTSNPN and SVGIG (reference sequence). DNA of the CDR3: TGTGCCTGGAGTGTTGGGACAGGGCTATCTAATGAAAAACTGTTTTTT. It encodes CAWSVGTGLSNEKLFF.

The genes are TRBV29-1 and TRBJ2-7; TRBD2 matches 7 bases. The germline CDR1 and CDR2 sequences are SQVTM and ANQGSEA. V lost 3 bases to trimming and J lost 1 base; unmatched junction nucleotides: 6. The CDR3 has 14 amino acids. The CDR3 here is CSVDGGIGSYEQYF. The CDR3 DNA reads TGCAGCGTTGACGGGGGGATAGGTTCCTACGAGCAGTACTTC.

This clonotype was observed many times. DNA of the CDR3: TGTGCCAGCAGTTTAGTGGCGGGGATACCAAGAGAGACCCAGTACTTC. As protein: CASSLVAGIPRETQYF. The chain recombines TRBV12-3 or TRBV12-4 with TRBJ2-5, with D possibly being TRBD2 (6 bases). The CDR3 is 16 amino acids. The ends were cut back, 1 base at V and 4 bases at J, with 16 bases in the middle.

Many counts were recorded for this clonotype. The rearrangement uses TRBV18 and TRBJ1-1; 8 positions agree with TRBD1. The V and J ends lost 9 bases and 3 bases, in that order; junction bases with no gene match: 6. The CDR3 runs 13 residues. Germline-derived CDR1 and CDR2 are KGHSH and LQKENI. This CDR3 reads CASQETGDTEAFF. The CDR3 DNA follows: TGTGCCAGTCAAGAGACAGGGGACACTGAAGCTTTCTTT. The full variable domain, with the rest looked up from reference TRBV18 and TRBJ1-1, is NAGVMQNPRHLVRRRGQEARLRCSPMKGHSHVYWYRQLPEEGLKFMVYLQKENIIDESGMPKERFSAEFPKEGPSILRIQQVVRGDSAAYFCASQETGDTEAFFGQGTRLTVV.

The V gene is TRBV6-6, the J gene TRBJ2-5; no reliable D call. In germline, CDR1 is MNHNY, CDR2 SVGAGI (reference sequence). The CDR3 has 13 amino acids. The germline V and J ends were trimmed by 2 bases and 5 bases, with 9 bases remaining between them. The CDR3 DNA is TGTGCCAGCAGTTACGTGCTCGCGGAGACCCAGTACTTC. It is translated as CASSYVLAETQYF.

The chain recombines TRBV12-3 or TRBV12-4 with TRBJ1-2, with D possibly matching TRBD1 (6 bases). Trimming took 6 bases from V and 2 from J, leaving 10 bases between them. CDR3 length: 13 amino acids. For the CDR3, the DNA is TGTGCCAGCAGGGAAGGACAGAACTATGGCTACACCTTC. Protein product: CASREGQNYGYTF.

This clonotype was recorded many times. The chain carries TRBV5-1 and TRBJ1-1; D might be TRBD1 (6 bases). The CDR3 contains 13 residues. The V gene lost 7 bases and the J gene lost 1 base, with 11 bases spanning the gap. CDR1 SGHRS and CDR2 YFSETQ come from the germline V gene. CDR3 nucleotide sequence: TGCGCCAGCGGAGGACAGCAGAACACTGAAGCTTTCTTT. Translating gives CASGGQQNTEAFF.

Many counts were recorded for this clonotype. The J gene is TRBJ2-7, the V gene TRBV12-3 or TRBV12-4; 7 bases agree with TRBD1. This CDR3 spans 12 amino acids. The V gene end was trimmed by 6 bases and the J gene end by 2 bases; junction bases not matched to a gene: 1. The CDR3 coding sequence is TGTGCCAGCAGGGGACAGACCTACGAGCAGTACTTC. Encoded protein: CASRGQTYEQYF.

The chain uses TRBV6-1 and TRBJ1-2, with D possibly being TRBD1 (6 bases). Germline V gives CDR1 MNHNS, CDR2 SASEGT. The CDR3 spans 15 residues. V was cut by 4 bases and J by 3 bases, with 15 bases left in between. CDR3 bases: TGTGCCAGCAGTGGAAAAAACAGGGCGGACTATGGCTACACCTTC. As protein: CASSGKNRADYGYTF.

Only a few counts were recorded for this clonotype. The chain links TRBV7-3 to TRBJ2-1; TRBD1 agrees at 7 bases. With 5 bases clipped from V and 4 bases from J, the junction kept 8 bases outside the gene matches. The CDR3 is 15 amino acids. Per germline, CDR1 SGHTA and CDR2 FQGTGA. Here the CDR3 DNA reads TGTGCCAGCAGCCTACGGACAGGTCGTTACAATGAGCAGTTCTTC. Amino acids: CASSLRTGRYNEQFF.

The chain combines TRBV12-3 or TRBV12-4 with TRBJ2-2; unclear D gene. The CDR3 contains 13 residues. Trimming pared 3 bases from V and 1 base from J, leaving 3 bases between. The CDR3 DNA reads as TGTGCCAGCAGTTTGATGAACACCGGGGAGCTGTTTTTT. As protein: CASSLMNTGELFF.

This clonotype was observed a few times. The chain recombines TRBV15 with TRBJ2-5, with a tentative D call TRBD2 (5 bases). The V and J ends lost 0 bases and 5 bases respectively, with 13 bases between them. CDR3 size: 15 residues. Germline loops: CDR1 LNHNV, CDR2 YYDKDF (reference sequence). This CDR3 is CATSREGLARETQYF. Here the CDR3 DNA reads TGTGCCACCAGCAGAGAAGGTCTAGCCCGGGAGACCCAGTACTTC.

V is TRBV20-1 and J is TRBJ1-2; TRBD1 might be the D (5 bases). V lost 4 bases and J 7 bases, leaving 13 bases between the germline ends. The CDR3 contains 12 residues. The V gene's germline CDR1 is DFQATT and CDR2 SNEGSKA (reference sequence). CDR3 region: CSAINSGFGYTF. CDR3 in DNA: TGCAGTGCTATTAACTCAGGGTTTGGCTACACCTTC.

At least ten counts were recorded for this clonotype. The V and J genes are TRBV14 and TRBJ1-6; maybe TRBD1 (6 bases). The germline V and J ends were trimmed by 4 bases and 9 bases, with 13 bases remaining between them. This CDR3 has 14 amino acids. CDR1 is SGHDN, CDR2 FVKESK, per germline. In DNA, the CDR3 is TGTGCCAGCAGCCTTACAGGGTCAGCTTCACCCCTCCACTTT. Its translation: CASSLTGSASPLHF.

The chain combines TRBV5-5 with TRBJ1-3, with D unclear. CDR3 length: 14 residues. CDR1 SGHKS and CDR2 YYEKEE come from the germline V gene (reference sequence). Between the trimmed V and J ends, which lost 1 base and 2 bases, there was a span of 7 bases. The CDR3 DNA sequence: TGTGCCAGCAGCTTGAACATCCCTGGAAACACCATATATTTT. Its protein product is CASSLNIPGNTIYF.

The chain recombines TRBV15 with TRBJ1-5; no clear D gene. V lost 1 base to trimming and J lost 2 bases, with 12 bases between them. The CDR3 covers 16 residues. Germline values: CDR1 LNHNV, CDR2 YYDKDF (reference sequence). CDR3 sequence reads: CATSRGGETGNQPQHF. The CDR3 bases are TGTGCCACCAGCAGAGGAGGCGAAACGGGCAATCAGCCCCAGCATTTT.

This clonotype showed up just a few times. The CDR3 DNA follows: TGTGCCATCTCGGGACAGGGGAACAATGAGCAGTTCTTC. Its protein is CAISGQGNNEQFF. The rearrangement joins TRBV10-3 to TRBJ2-1, with TRBD1 matching 10 bases. V lost 8 bases to trimming and J lost 5 bases; unmatched junction nucleotides: 3. The CDR3 spans 13 residues. Germline V gene data show CDR1 as ENHRY and CDR2 as SYGVKD.

This clonotype was observed a few times. V and J are TRBV13 and TRBJ2-3; 7 bases are a match to TRBD1. CDR1 is PRHDT, CDR2 FYEKMQ, per germline (reference sequence). The CDR3 loop spans 15 amino acids. V lost 6 bases and J lost 5; bases outside the gene matches: 11. CDR3 nucleotide sequence: TGTGCCAGCAGAATAGCTAGGGGGCATGAAGATACGCAGTATTTT. Encoded protein: CASRIARGHEDTQYF.